These 14 T cell receptor beta chains were sequenced from one sample in a study of T cell repertoires in cytomegalovirus infection. No antigens are known for them. TCRdb reanalysed the reads using MiXCR and keeps one entry per CDR3 protein. Of under 200,000 distinct CDR3 sequences in the sample, roughly 20% were seen once. Sequences were derived from CD8+ T cells from cultured PBMCs, sampled from culture after CMV antigen stimulation. The receptors were gathered from a human donor in good health (CMV status not recorded). Some clones in this sample may be carry-over from other donors' samples.

The chain joins TRBV9 to TRBJ1-1; no clear D gene. The CDR3 loop spans 15 amino acids. The germline V and J ends were trimmed by 0 bases and 2 bases, with 11 bases remaining between them. Germline V gene lookup returns CDR1 SGDLS and CDR2 YYNGEE. The CDR3 spells CASSVEVGLNTEAFF. As DNA, the CDR3 is TGTGCCAGCAGCGTAGAAGTTGGCCTAAACACTGAAGCTTTCTTT.

The chain combines TRBV12-5 with TRBJ1-2, with 12 bases aligning to TRBD1. The CDR3 length is 16 residues. In germline, CDR1 is LGHNT, CDR2 FRNRAP. V lost 6 bases, J lost 8 bases, and 13 bases stayed unmatched. The CDR3 DNA sequence: TGTGCTAGTGGACACTCCGGGACAGGGGGCATAGTAGGCTACACCTTC. It codes for CASGHSGTGGIVGYTF.

Judged by abundance, this clonotype is medium-sized. The chain joins TRBV7-6 to TRBJ2-5; no definite D call. Germline V lookup: CDR1 SGHVS, CDR2 FNYEAQ. The CDR3 sequence is 16 residues long. Trimming removed 5 bases at V and 0 bases at J, with 16 bases between. The CDR3 nucleotides read TGTGCCAGCAGCGCCCAGATGGCCAGCTACCAAGAGACCCAGTACTTC. Translated: CASSAQMASYQETQYF.

This clonotype has a handful of counts. The rearrangement links TRBV7-2 to TRBJ1-5, with TRBD1 identical over 7 bases. The germline V gene has CDR1 SGHTA and CDR2 FQGNSA. V dropped 5 bases and J dropped 4; count of bases not matched to a gene: 11. The CDR3 has 16 amino acids. CDR3 coding DNA: TGTGCCAGCAGCCAGAGGTCGGAGACAGGGAATCAGCCCCAGCATTTT. Translating gives CASSQRSETGNQPQHF. The variable domain in full, with the rest retrieved from reference TRBV7-2 and TRBJ1-5, is GAGVSQSPSNKVTEKGKDVELRCDPISGHTALYWYRQSLGQGLEFLIYFQGNSAPDKSGLPSDRFSAERTGGSVSTLTIQRTQQEDSAVYLCASSQRSETGNQPQHFGDGTRLSIL.

The chain combines TRBV19 with TRBJ1-1, with TRBD1 as a possible D gene (5 bases). Germline values: CDR1 LNHDA, CDR2 SQIVND (reference sequence). The CDR3 runs 18 residues. Trimming took off 1 base at V and 5 bases at J, with 23 bases between the two ends. The CDR3 DNA reads TGTGCCAGTAGTATAGGCCCCGGGGGAGGGTTGATGCGGACTGAAGCTTTCTTT. Its protein is CASSIGPGGGLMRTEAFF.

The chain links TRBV6-1 to TRBJ1-5; no clear D. Germline loops: CDR1 MNHNS, CDR2 SASEGT. The CDR3 runs 15 residues. V was cut by 6 bases and J by 2 bases, with 14 bases left in between. CDR3 residues: CASRPQSWGNQPQHF. CDR3 DNA sequence: TGTGCCAGCAGACCGCAGAGTTGGGGCAATCAGCCCCAGCATTTT.

This clonotype was recorded a few times. The V gene is TRBV6-1, the J gene TRBJ1-5; no definite D call. Trimming shortened V by 0 bases and J by 6 bases, and 12 bases separated the two germline ends. CDR3 length: 15 amino acids. Germline CDR1 is MNHNS and CDR2 is SASEGT. CDR3 loop: CASSEARRATQPQHF. CDR3 nucleotides: TGTGCCAGCAGTGAAGCGAGGAGGGCTACTCAGCCCCAGCATTTT.

The chain recombines TRBV6-2 or TRBV6-3 with TRBJ2-1; 7 bases line up with TRBD2. V was clipped by 3 bases and J by 2 bases; unmatched bases: 4. The CDR3 is 15 residues long. Looked up from germline, CDR1 is MNHEY and CDR2 is SVGEGT. The DNA for the CDR3 is TGTGCCAGCAGTTATGGGAGGGACCCCTACAATGAGCAGTTCTTC. Its protein is CASSYGRDPYNEQFF.

In this sample, this clonotype turned up a few times. CDR3 nucleotides: TGTGCCAGCAGCCGTCGGACAGCTAAAGAGACCCAGTACTTC. This gives the protein CASSRRTAKETQYF. This chain links TRBV7-9 with TRBJ2-5, with D possibly TRBD1 on 6 matching bases. The CDR3 length is 14 residues. CDR1 is SEHNR and CDR2 is FQNEAQ in the germline V gene (reference sequence). V lost 5 bases and J 3 bases, leaving 13 bases between the germline ends. Variable domain in full (rest from reference TRBV7-9 and TRBJ2-5): DTGVSQNPRHKITKRGQNVTFRCDPISEHNRLYWYRQTLGQGPEFLTYFQNEAQLEKSRLLSDRFSAERPKGSFSTLEIQRTEQGDSAMYLCASSRRTAKETQYFGPGTRLLVL.

Comment on this clonotype: One end of the junction is discordant with germline, which a read error may explain. The V call is TRBV10-3, the J call TRBJ1-2; no firm D call. Per the germline V gene, CDR1 is ENHRY and CDR2 is SYGVKD. The length of the CDR3 is 12 residues. The CDR3 DNA follows: TGTGCCATCAATGAGGGAGATGGTGGCTACACCTTC. It specifies CAINEGDGGYTF.

This clonotype occurred many times. The rearrangement uses TRBV12-3 or TRBV12-4 and TRBJ2-7, with D uncertain. The CDR3 runs 12 residues. Trimming shortened V by 7 bases and J by 3 bases, and 10 bases separated the two germline ends. The CDR3 DNA reads TGTGCCAGCACGGGCGGATTCTACGAGCAGTACTTC. It yields the protein CASTGGFYEQYF.

This clonotype was detected a few times. The rearrangement links TRBV12-3 or TRBV12-4 to TRBJ2-1; D could derive from TRBD1 or TRBD2 (5 bases each). The CDR3 contains 15 residues. Trimming removed 6 bases from V and 0 bases from J, with 12 bases in between. CDR3 DNA sequence: TGTGCCAGCAGAACTTCAGGGAGCTCCTACAATGAGCAGTTCTTC. As protein: CASRTSGSSYNEQFF.

In its sample, this clonotype was seen many times. The chain is built from TRBV7-9 and TRBJ2-5; D possibly matches TRBD1 or TRBD2 (5 bases each). V was shortened by 5 bases and J by 4 bases, with 17 bases between the two germline ends. This CDR3 has 15 amino acids. Looked up from germline, CDR1 is SEHNR and CDR2 is FQNEAQ (reference sequence). This chain's CDR3 is CASSPERGRGETQYF. The CDR3 DNA reads TGTGCCAGCAGCCCAGAGAGGGGCAGAGGAGAGACCCAGTACTTC.

This CDR3 reads CSVDDRLGNTEAFF. The CDR3 bases are TGCAGCGTTGACGACAGGTTGGGGAACACTGAAGCTTTCTTT. This sequence joins TRBV29-1 and TRBJ1-1; D possibly corresponds to TRBD1 (6 bases). The CDR3 contains 14 residues. Germline V gives CDR1 SQVTM, CDR2 ANQGSEA. V gave up 3 bases and J gave up 1 base, with 12 bases separating them. The full variable domain, its missing parts supplied by reference TRBV29-1 and TRBJ1-1, is SAVISQKPSRDICQRGTSLTIQCQVDSQVTMMFWYRQQPGQSLTLIATANQGSEATYESGFVIDKFPISRPNLTFSTLTVSNMSPEDSSIYLCSVDDRLGNTEAFFGQGTRLTVV.